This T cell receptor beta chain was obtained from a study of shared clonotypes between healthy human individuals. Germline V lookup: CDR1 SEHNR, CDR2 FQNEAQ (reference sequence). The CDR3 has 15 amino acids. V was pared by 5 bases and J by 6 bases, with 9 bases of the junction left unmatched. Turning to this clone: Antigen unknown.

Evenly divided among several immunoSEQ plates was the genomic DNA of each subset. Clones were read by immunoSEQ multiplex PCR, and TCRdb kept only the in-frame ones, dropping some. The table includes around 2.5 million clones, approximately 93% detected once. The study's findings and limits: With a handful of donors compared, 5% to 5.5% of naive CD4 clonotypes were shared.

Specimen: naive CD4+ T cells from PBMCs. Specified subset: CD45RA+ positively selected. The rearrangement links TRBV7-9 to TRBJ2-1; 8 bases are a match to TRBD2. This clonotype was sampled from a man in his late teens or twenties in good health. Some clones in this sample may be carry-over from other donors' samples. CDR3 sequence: CASSPRGGGSNEQFF. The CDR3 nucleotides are TGTGCCAGCAGCCCACGGGGGGGAGGGAGCAATGAGCAGTTCTTC.